These 32 T cell receptor beta chains were all obtained from the same sample, sequenced in a study of shared clonotypes between healthy human individuals. Repertoires were generated with immunoSEQ multiplex PCR, while TCRdb's copy carries only in-frame clones and drops some. The repertoire holds about 1 million clones, with around 74% as singletons. Source material: memory CD4+ T cells sorted from blood. Subset meaning: CD45RA-negative fraction. These receptors originate from a man younger than 35 in good health.

The gene calls are TRBV19 and TRBJ1-1; a possible D gene is TRBD1 (5 bases). Germline V gives CDR1 LNHDA, CDR2 SQIVND (reference sequence). The CDR3 length is 11 residues. The ends were cut back, 9 bases at V and 5 bases at J, with 10 bases in the middle. This CDR3 reads CASREGTEAFF. CDR3 coding DNA: TGTGCCAGCAGGGAGGGGACTGAAGCTTTCTTT.

Regarding this clone: A much larger clone sits a single nucleotide away, making a read error possible. The DNA of the CDR3 is TGTGCCAGCAGCCATGGACAGCTCACAGATACGCAGTATTTT. Amino acids: CASSHGQLTDTQYF. This chain links TRBV7-8 with TRBJ2-3; D might be TRBD1 (6 bases). V lost 5 bases, J lost 2 bases, and 11 bases lay in between. This CDR3 spans 14 amino acids. Germline V gives CDR1 SGHVS, CDR2 FQNEAQ.

V usage is TRBV29-1 and J usage is TRBJ1-5; 7 nucleotides line up with TRBD1. Germline V gene sequence: CDR1 SQVTM, CDR2 ANQGSEA. The V and J ends lost 5 bases and 2 bases, in that order; junction bases with no gene match: 6. This CDR3 comprises 14 residues. The CDR3 is CSVNTGVGNQPQHF. In nucleotides, the CDR3 is TGCAGCGTTAATACAGGGGTTGGCAATCAGCCCCAGCATTTT.

This sequence joins TRBV7-3 and TRBJ2-5; D is undetermined. This CDR3 has 13 amino acids. V gave up 1 base and J gave up 5 bases, with 8 bases separating them. In germline, CDR1 is SGHTA, CDR2 FQGTGA. This CDR3 reads CASSLSRWETQYF. In DNA, the CDR3 is TGTGCCAGCAGCTTAAGCAGATGGGAGACCCAGTACTTC.

This clone has just a few counts. A far larger clone is only one base removed, so a read error is likely. The chain combines TRBV6-1 with TRBJ1-1; D unresolved. V was trimmed by 2 bases and J by 1 base, leaving 5 bases between them. The CDR3 is made up of 13 amino acids. The germline gives CDR1 MNHNS, CDR2 SASEGT. The CDR3 sequence: CASSEPENTEAFF. The CDR3 nucleotides read TGTGCCAGCAGTGAACCGGAGAACACTGAAGCTTTCTTT.

This clone has just a few counts. The chain couples TRBV30 to TRBJ1-5, with a weak D call TRBD1 (6 bases). Deletions cut 2 bases from V and 1 base from J, with 12 bases between. This CDR3 has 15 amino acids. Germline CDR1 reads GTSNPN; CDR2 reads SVGIG (reference sequence). This CDR3 is CAWSHLGTSNQPQHF. For the CDR3, the DNA is TGTGCCTGGAGTCACCTCGGGACAAGCAATCAGCCCCAGCATTTT.

The CDR3 DNA is TGTGCCACTTACGACAGGGGAGGGGTGGCCGGGGAGCTGTTTTTT. Amino acids: CATYDRGGVAGELFF. V gene TRBV19 combines with J gene TRBJ2-2; D might be TRBD1 (8 bases). The CDR3 is 15 residues long. Germline V gene data show CDR1 as LNHDA and CDR2 as SQIVND (reference sequence). Trimming took 10 bases from V and 6 from J, leaving 21 bases between them.

The J gene is TRBJ2-1, the V gene TRBV11-2; TRBD1 might be the D (6 bases). Germline V CDR1 and CDR2: SGHAT, FQNNGV. This CDR3 has 15 residues. Trimming took 3 bases from V and 4 from J, leaving 13 bases between them. The CDR3 here is CASSLIRGAYNEQFF. The CDR3 region has the DNA TGTGCCAGCAGCTTGATCAGGGGTGCATACAATGAGCAGTTCTTC.

This clone was observed a single time. The V call is TRBV12-5, the J call TRBJ2-5, with D possibly TRBD1 on 5 matching bases. The CDR3 consists of 11 residues. The V gene's germline CDR1 is LGHNT and CDR2 FRNRAP. Between the trimmed V and J ends, which lost 4 bases and 5 bases, there was a span of 5 bases. The CDR3 region is CASGYRETQYF. As DNA, the CDR3 is TGTGCTAGTGGTTACAGGGAGACCCAGTACTTC.

V usage is TRBV5-4 and J usage is TRBJ1-2, with D unresolved. The V gene lost 4 bases and the J gene lost 4 bases, with 14 bases spanning the gap. This CDR3 has 14 residues. CDR1 SGHNT and CDR2 YYREEE come from the germline V gene (reference sequence). The CDR3 sequence: CASSRGSLSYGYTF. The CDR3 DNA reads TGTGCCAGCAGCCGCGGGTCCCTATCCTATGGCTACACCTTC.

This sequence joins TRBV13 and TRBJ1-5; D is ambiguous. The germline gives CDR1 PRHDT, CDR2 FYEKMQ (reference sequence). V was cut by 5 bases and J by 0 bases, with 11 bases left in between. This CDR3 spans 15 amino acids. The CDR3 DNA reads TGTGCCAGCAGCGAAGTGGGCTCTAGCAATCAGCCCCAGCATTTT. Translating gives CASSEVGSSNQPQHF.

The chain joins TRBV5-6 to TRBJ2-5, with TRBD2 as a possible D gene (6 bases). The germline V gene encodes CDR1 SGHDT and CDR2 YYEEEE. CDR3 length: 16 residues. Trimming removed 4 bases at V and 7 bases at J, with 23 bases between. CDR3 amino acids: CASSVGGSGTLGTQYF. In DNA form, the CDR3 reads TGTGCCAGCAGCGTGGGGGGATCCGGGACCTTGGGGACCCAGTACTTC.

This chain connects TRBV19 to TRBJ1-5; weak D call: TRBD1 (5 bases). The germline gives CDR1 LNHDA, CDR2 SQIVND (reference sequence). The ends were cut back, 3 bases at V and 0 bases at J, with 12 bases in the middle. This CDR3 spans 16 amino acids. The DNA of the CDR3 is TGTGCCAGTAGTATTGGGCAGGGCTATAGCAATCAGCCCCAGCATTTT. It codes for CASSIGQGYSNQPQHF.

This chain links TRBV6-1 with TRBJ2-1; TRBD2 agrees at 11 bases. The germline V gene has CDR1 MNHNS and CDR2 SASEGT. The CDR3 sequence is 17 residues long. Losses at the gene ends were 5 bases for V and 7 bases for J; bases not matched to a gene: 13. CDR3 DNA sequence: TGTGCCAGCAGTCAAGACTACGGACTAGCGGGCGGGAATGAGCAGTTCTTC. It encodes CASSQDYGLAGGNEQFF.

Points on this clone: Within the sample, other DNA sequences also encode this same CDR3. The V and J genes are TRBV18 and TRBJ1-4; 8 bases fit TRBD1. V was pared by 0 bases and J by 0 bases, with 0 bases of the junction left unmatched. The V gene's germline CDR1 is KGHSH and CDR2 LQKENI. The CDR3 length is 16 residues. DNA for the CDR3: TGTGCCAGCTCACCACCGGGACAGGCAACTAATGAAAAACTGTTTTTT. Its protein is CASSPPGQATNEKLFF.

CDR3 amino acids: CASSLEDRRVRGYTF. CDR3 bases: TGTGCCAGCAGCTTGGAGGACCGGAGGGTTCGGGGCTACACCTTC. The genes are TRBV5-6 and TRBJ1-2, with D uncertain. Germline V gives CDR1 SGHDT, CDR2 YYEEEE. Deletions cut 0 bases from V and 8 bases from J, with 17 bases between. This CDR3 comprises 15 residues.

The gene calls are TRBV28 and TRBJ1-2; D not certain. Trimming took off 4 bases at V and 3 bases at J, with 9 bases between the two ends. The CDR3 loop spans 13 amino acids. Germline lookup yields CDR1 MDHEN and CDR2 SYDVKM. The CDR3 spells CASSWALDYGYTF. DNA of the CDR3: TGTGCCAGCAGTTGGGCGTTAGACTATGGCTACACCTTC.

This clone was seen only a few times. The rearrangement links TRBV2 to TRBJ1-1; D possibly corresponds to TRBD1 (6 bases). The CDR3 totals 14 residues. Trimming left V 7 bases short and J 4 bases short, with 16 bases between. Germline V lookup: CDR1 SNHLY, CDR2 FYNNEI. The CDR3 sequence: CASNNQQGITEAFF. DNA of the CDR3: TGTGCCAGCAACAACCAACAGGGCATCACTGAAGCTTTCTTT.

The chain links TRBV4-1 to TRBJ1-4, with D perhaps matching TRBD1 (5 bases). V lost 1 base and J lost 7, with 13 bases in between. The germline V gene encodes CDR1 MGHRA and CDR2 YSYEKL. The CDR3 contains 15 residues. CDR3 DNA sequence: TGCGCCAGCAGCCAAGTAGGTGGGGCAGGTGAAAAACTGTTTTTT. This encodes CASSQVGGAGEKLFF.

The J gene is TRBJ2-1, the V gene TRBV7-2; D gene uncertain. The CDR3 contains 15 residues. Germline V CDR1 and CDR2: SGHTA, FQGNSA. Trimming cost V 5 bases and J 0 bases, with 11 bases left between them. The CDR3 bases are TGTGCCAGCAGCCGGGCCCTGAGCTCCTACAATGAGCAGTTCTTC. The encoded protein is CASSRALSSYNEQFF.

In this sample, this clone turned up a few times. CDR3 amino acids: CASSPLAGRGTEAFF. The CDR3 DNA reads as TGTGCCAGCTCACCACTGGCGGGCCGGGGCACTGAAGCTTTCTTT. V usage is TRBV18 and J usage is TRBJ1-1; D not certain. Between the trimmed V and J ends, which lost 1 base and 4 bases, there was a span of 13 bases. The CDR3 contains 15 residues. CDR1 and CDR2 from the germline V gene are KGHSH and LQKENI.

The J gene is TRBJ2-2, the V gene TRBV7-9; D gene unclear. The germline V and J ends were trimmed by 1 base and 2 bases, with 8 bases remaining between them. Germline V gene sequence: CDR1 SEHNR, CDR2 FQNEAQ (reference sequence). CDR3 length: 15 amino acids. In nucleotides, the CDR3 is TGTGCCAGCAGCTTAGTCAGACAAAACACCGGGGAGCTGTTTTTT. As protein: CASSLVRQNTGELFF.

The chain combines TRBV5-1 with TRBJ2-3, with D perhaps given as TRBD1 or TRBD2 (5 bases each). With 7 bases removed from V and 5 bases from J, the gap between germline ends came to 14 bases. The CDR3 has 13 amino acids. Germline loops: CDR1 SGHRS, CDR2 YFSETQ. As DNA, the CDR3 is TGCGCCAGCGCTCGGGGCCCCTTAGATACGCAGTATTTT. Translation: CASARGPLDTQYF.

The gene calls are TRBV7-8 and TRBJ1-1, with TRBD1 matching over 8 bases. The CDR3 consists of 15 residues. Germline assignment: CDR1 SGHVS and CDR2 FQNEAQ. With 2 bases clipped from V and 1 base from J, the junction kept 3 bases outside the gene matches. As DNA, the CDR3 is TGTGCCAGCAGCTTATCCGGGACAGGGAACACTGAAGCTTTCTTT. Protein sequence: CASSLSGTGNTEAFF.

V and J are TRBV7-2 and TRBJ2-5; the match to TRBD2 covers 7 bases. The ends lost 1 base at V and 4 bases at J; junction bases unmatched: 12. The CDR3 loop spans 17 amino acids. Germline V gene sequence: CDR1 SGHTA, CDR2 FQGNSA. CDR3 DNA sequence: TGTGCCAGCAGCTTAGTGAGTAGGACTAGGGGCGGAGAGACCCAGTACTTC. Translated: CASSLVSRTRGGETQYF.

This chain connects TRBV30 to TRBJ1-1; D is unresolved. The V end was cut by 3 bases, the J end by 1 base, with 15 bases between. Germline V CDR1 and CDR2: GTSNPN, SVGIG (reference sequence). The CDR3 runs 15 residues. The CDR3 DNA reads as TGTGCCTGGAGCGGACGATCAGGACGGAACACTGAAGCTTTCTTT. Translated: CAWSGRSGRNTEAFF.

The chain joins TRBV5-5 to TRBJ1-2, with D possibly TRBD1 on 6 matching bases. The V end lost 2 bases, the J end lost 3 bases, and 14 bases lay between the germline ends. The CDR3 has 15 residues. Germline-derived CDR1 and CDR2 are SGHKS and YYEKEE (reference sequence). The CDR3 is CASSFTGFWDYGYTF. The DNA for the CDR3 is TGTGCCAGCAGCTTTACAGGGTTCTGGGACTATGGCTACACCTTC.

This clone has just a few counts. CDR3 residues: CASSPGGNTEAFF. As DNA, the CDR3 is TGTGCCAGCAGCCCCGGGGGGAACACTGAAGCTTTCTTT. The chain combines TRBV6-5 with TRBJ1-1; a possible D gene is TRBD1 (5 bases). Germline V gives CDR1 MNHEY, CDR2 SVGAGI. Trimming took off 6 bases at V and 1 base at J, with 9 bases between the two ends. There are 13 residues in the CDR3.

This clone was seen more than once but under ten times. The J gene is TRBJ2-4, the V gene TRBV7-2, with D unclear. Germline V gene data show CDR1 as SGHTA and CDR2 as FQGNSA. V lost 6 bases and J lost 0, with 9 bases in between. The CDR3 has 14 amino acids. In DNA form, the CDR3 reads TGTGCCAGCAGGGAAGGGATAGCCAAAAACATTCAGTACTTC. Translated: CASREGIAKNIQYF.

CDR3 in DNA: TGTGCCAGCTCACTATATGGACAGGATTCCAATCAGCCCCAGCATTTT. Its translation: CASSLYGQDSNQPQHF. V is TRBV18 and J is TRBJ1-5; 7 nucleotides agree with TRBD1. CDR3 length equals 16 residues. V shed 4 bases and J 3 bases; nucleotides not matched to a gene: 9. Germline V gene lookup returns CDR1 KGHSH and CDR2 LQKENI.

The chain employs TRBV2 and TRBJ1-6, with D perhaps matching TRBD1 (6 bases). V lost 8 bases, J lost 7 bases, and 12 bases lay in between. The CDR3 consists of 13 residues. Germline V gene data show CDR1 as SNHLY and CDR2 as FYNNEI. As DNA, the CDR3 is TGTGCCAGCCGGACAGACAAGAATTCACCCCTCCACTTT. This codes for CASRTDKNSPLHF.

The genes are TRBV10-2 and TRBJ2-7; no definite D call. CDR1 is WSHSY, CDR2 SAAADI, per germline. The CDR3 sequence is 14 residues long. The ends were cut back, 4 bases at V and 5 bases at J, with 15 bases in the middle. The CDR3 loop reads CASSGVPLINEQYF. The CDR3 DNA is TGCGCCAGCAGTGGAGTCCCCCTAATTAACGAGCAGTACTTC.